The TCR beta chain under discussion was sequenced for a study of tumor-infiltrating lymphocytes in primary liver carcinoma. Overall study: The patient population consisted of men and women between 30 and 69 years of age.

Priming with a constant-region primer yielded TCR beta cDNA from approximately 500 ng total RNA. Slightly modified ARM-PCR, run as three nested multiplex PCR rounds, produced the TCR beta libraries. A C-beta reverse primer and TRBV1-TRBV30 forward primers served in each of the first two PCR rounds, at 10 cycles apiece. TCRdb recomputed calls from the multiplex PCR reads with MiXCR, one row per CDR3 protein. Of around 40,000 distinct CDR3 sequences in the sample, approximately 70% are singletons; the top ten hold 15% to 20%. CDR3 length equals 15 residues. CDR1 LNHDA and CDR2 SQIVND come from the germline V gene (reference sequence). Study observations and caveats: The study found tumor-adjacent and tumor-blood pairs overlapped less than tumor region pairs. Tumors reached a significantly greater top-250-clone fraction than blood did (p = 0.039).

Note on this clonotype: Antigen unknown. At one of its ends the junction is not consistent with the germline gene, which may arise from a read error.

Extraction of RNA together with DNA used roughly 19-32 mg of unsorted bulk tissue. Uniformly, tumor samples exhibited a viable tumor cell fraction exceeding 75%. Input material: liver tumor tissue from sampling region 2. Indicated subset: tumor region T2, inferior pole. This chain connects TRBV19 to TRBJ2-2; perhaps TRBD2 as D (6 bases). The receptor was isolated from a man aged 35 to 55 with primary liver carcinoma and hepatitis B virus infection. This chain's CDR3 is CASSNRRAGGGEQFF. The DNA of the CDR3 is TGTGCCAGTAGTAACCGACGCGCGGGTGGCGGGGAGCAGTTTTTT. The whole variable domain, filled in from reference TRBV19 and TRBJ2-2, reads DGGITQSPKYLFRKEGQNVTLSCEQNLNHDAMYWYRQDPGQGLRLIYYSQIVNDFQKGDIAEGYSVSREKKESFPLTVTSAQKNPTAFYLCASSNRRAGGGEQFFGEGSRLTVL.